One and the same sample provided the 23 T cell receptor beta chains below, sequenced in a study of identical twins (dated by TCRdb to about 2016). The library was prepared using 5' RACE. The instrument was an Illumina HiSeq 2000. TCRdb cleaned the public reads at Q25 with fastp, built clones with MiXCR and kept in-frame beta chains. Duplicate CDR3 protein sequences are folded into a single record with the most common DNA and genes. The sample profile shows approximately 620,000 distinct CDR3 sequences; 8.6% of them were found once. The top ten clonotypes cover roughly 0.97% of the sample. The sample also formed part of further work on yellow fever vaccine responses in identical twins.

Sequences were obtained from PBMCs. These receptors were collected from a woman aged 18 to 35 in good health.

CDR3 amino acids: CASSQQWGLSTDTQYF. In DNA, the CDR3 is TGTGCCAGCAGCCAACAGTGGGGCCTCTCCACAGATACGCAGTATTTT. The chain uses TRBV7-2 and TRBJ2-3; possibly TRBD1 for D (5 bases). The CDR3 is made up of 16 amino acids. From germline, CDR1 is SGHTA and CDR2 FQGNSA. The germline V and J ends were trimmed by 5 bases and 2 bases, with 17 bases remaining between them.

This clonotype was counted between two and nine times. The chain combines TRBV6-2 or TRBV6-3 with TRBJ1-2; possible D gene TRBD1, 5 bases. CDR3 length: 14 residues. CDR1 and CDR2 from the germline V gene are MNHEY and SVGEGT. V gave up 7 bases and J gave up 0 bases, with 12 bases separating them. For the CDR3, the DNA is TGTGCCAGCAACTTTCGGGGGACTAACTATGGCTACACCTTC. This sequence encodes CASNFRGTNYGYTF.

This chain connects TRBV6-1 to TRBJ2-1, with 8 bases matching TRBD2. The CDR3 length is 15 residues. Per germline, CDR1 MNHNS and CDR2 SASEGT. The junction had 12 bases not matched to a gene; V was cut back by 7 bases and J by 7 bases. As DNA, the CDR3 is TGTGCCAGCAACCGGGGGGGACTAGTTAGTAATGAGCAGTTCTTC. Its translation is CASNRGGLVSNEQFF.

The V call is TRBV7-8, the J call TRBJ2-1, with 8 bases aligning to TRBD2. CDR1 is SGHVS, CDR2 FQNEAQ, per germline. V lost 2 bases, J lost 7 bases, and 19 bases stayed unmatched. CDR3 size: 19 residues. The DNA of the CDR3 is TGTGCCAGCAGCTTATTCGTTCCAGCGGGAGAAATTATAGGGAATGAGCAGTTCTTC. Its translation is CASSLFVPAGEIIGNEQFF.

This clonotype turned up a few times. This CDR3 is CSARLGSALDTQYF. Written as DNA, the CDR3 is TGCAGTGCTAGGCTGGGTAGCGCGTTAGATACGCAGTATTTT. V is TRBV20-1 and J is TRBJ2-3, with a tentative D call TRBD2 (5 bases). The CDR3 is 14 residues long. V lost 3 bases, J lost 5 bases, and 15 bases lay in between. Germline-derived CDR1 and CDR2 are DFQATT and SNEGSKA (reference sequence).

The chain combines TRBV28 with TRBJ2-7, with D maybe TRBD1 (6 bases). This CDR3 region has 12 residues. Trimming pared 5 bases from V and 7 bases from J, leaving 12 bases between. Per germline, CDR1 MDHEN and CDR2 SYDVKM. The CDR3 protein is CASSLNRVEQYF. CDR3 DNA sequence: TGTGCCAGCAGTCTCAACAGGGTTGAGCAGTACTTC.

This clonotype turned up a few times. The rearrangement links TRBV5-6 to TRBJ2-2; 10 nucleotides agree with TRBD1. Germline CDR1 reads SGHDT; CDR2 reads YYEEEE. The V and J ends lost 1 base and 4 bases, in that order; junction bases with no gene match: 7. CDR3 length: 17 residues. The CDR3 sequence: CASSLLRGQGVTGELFF. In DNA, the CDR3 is TGTGCCAGCAGCTTGTTGCGAGGACAGGGGGTCACCGGGGAGCTGTTTTTT.

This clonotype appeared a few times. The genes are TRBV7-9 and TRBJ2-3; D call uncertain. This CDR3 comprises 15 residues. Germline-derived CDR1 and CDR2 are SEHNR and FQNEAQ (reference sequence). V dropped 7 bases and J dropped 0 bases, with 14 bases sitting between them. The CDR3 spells CASTRPVGSTDTQYF. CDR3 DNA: TGTGCCAGCACCCGGCCAGTCGGAAGCACAGATACGCAGTATTTT.

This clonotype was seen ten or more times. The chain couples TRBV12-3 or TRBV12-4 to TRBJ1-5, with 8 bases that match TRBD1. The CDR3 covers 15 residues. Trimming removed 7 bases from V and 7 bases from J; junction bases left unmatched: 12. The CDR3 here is CASKYYSSGGQPQHF. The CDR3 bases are TGTGCCAGCAAGTACTACTCGTCAGGGGGCCAGCCCCAGCATTTT.

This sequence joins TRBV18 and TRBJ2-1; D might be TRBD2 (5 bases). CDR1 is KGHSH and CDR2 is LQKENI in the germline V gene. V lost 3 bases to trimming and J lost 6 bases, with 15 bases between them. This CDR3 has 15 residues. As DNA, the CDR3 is TGTGCCAGCTCACCTGATTATGGACTGTTCAATGAGCAGTTCTTC. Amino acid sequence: CASSPDYGLFNEQFF.

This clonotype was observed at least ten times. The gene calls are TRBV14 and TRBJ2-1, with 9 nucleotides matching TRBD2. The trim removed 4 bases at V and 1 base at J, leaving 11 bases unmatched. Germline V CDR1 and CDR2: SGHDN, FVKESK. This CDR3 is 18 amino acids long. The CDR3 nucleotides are TGTGCCAGCAGCCCTCTGACTAGCGGAGTATTGTCCTACAATGAGCAGTTCTTC. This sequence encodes CASSPLTSGVLSYNEQFF. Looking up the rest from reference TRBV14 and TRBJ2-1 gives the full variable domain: EAGVTQFPSHSVIEKGQTVTLRCDPISGHDNLYWYRRVMGKEIKFLLHFVKESKQDESGMPNNRFLAERTGGTYSTLKVQPAELEDSGVYFCASSPLTSGVLSYNEQFFGPGTRLTVL.

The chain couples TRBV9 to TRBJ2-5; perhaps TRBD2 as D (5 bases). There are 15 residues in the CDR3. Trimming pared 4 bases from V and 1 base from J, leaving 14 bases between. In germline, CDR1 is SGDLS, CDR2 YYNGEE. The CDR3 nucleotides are TGTGCCAGCAGCACGAGTGAGCGGTTCCAAGAGACCCAGTACTTC. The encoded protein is CASSTSERFQETQYF.

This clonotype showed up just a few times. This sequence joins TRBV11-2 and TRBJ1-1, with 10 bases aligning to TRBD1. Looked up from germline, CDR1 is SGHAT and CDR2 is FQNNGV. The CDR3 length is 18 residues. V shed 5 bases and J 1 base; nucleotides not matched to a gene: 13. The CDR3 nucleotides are TGTGCCAGCAGCCCCGCCCCCGGGACAGGGGTAACGAACACTGAAGCTTTCTTT. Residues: CASSPAPGTGVTNTEAFF.

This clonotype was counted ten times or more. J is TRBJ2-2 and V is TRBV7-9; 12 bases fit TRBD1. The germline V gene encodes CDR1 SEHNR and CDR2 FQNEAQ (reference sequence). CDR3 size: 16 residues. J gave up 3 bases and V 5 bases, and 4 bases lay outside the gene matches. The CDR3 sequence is CASSAGDRGHTGELFF. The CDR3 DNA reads TGTGCCAGCAGCGCCGGGGACAGGGGGCACACCGGGGAGCTGTTTTTT.

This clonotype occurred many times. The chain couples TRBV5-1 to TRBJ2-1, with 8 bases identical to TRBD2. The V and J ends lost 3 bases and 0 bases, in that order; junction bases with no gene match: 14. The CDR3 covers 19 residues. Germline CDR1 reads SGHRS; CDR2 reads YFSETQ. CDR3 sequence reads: CASSSMRWGGGLSYNEQFF. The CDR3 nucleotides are TGCGCCAGCAGCTCCATGCGCTGGGGCGGGGGGCTCTCCTACAATGAGCAGTTCTTC.

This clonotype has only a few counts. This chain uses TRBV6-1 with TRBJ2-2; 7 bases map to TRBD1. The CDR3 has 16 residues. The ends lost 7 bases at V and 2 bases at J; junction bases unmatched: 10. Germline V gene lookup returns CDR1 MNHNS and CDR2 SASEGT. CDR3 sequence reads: CASTAKGQPNTGELFF. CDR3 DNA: TGTGCCAGCACCGCAAAGGGACAGCCAAACACCGGGGAGCTGTTTTTT.

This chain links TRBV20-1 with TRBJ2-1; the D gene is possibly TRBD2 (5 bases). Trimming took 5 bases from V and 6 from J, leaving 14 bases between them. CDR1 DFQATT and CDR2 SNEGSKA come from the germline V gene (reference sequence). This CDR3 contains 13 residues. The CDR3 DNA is TGCAGTGCTCCGGACTGGACTTTCAATGAGCAGTTCTTC. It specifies CSAPDWTFNEQFF.

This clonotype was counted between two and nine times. CDR3 sequence: CASKVGQGVRNTIYF. The CDR3 region has the DNA TGCGCCAGCAAAGTGGGACAGGGGGTTCGAAACACCATATATTTT. The chain employs TRBV5-1 and TRBJ1-3; 11 bases align to TRBD1. There are 15 residues in the CDR3. V lost 6 bases, J lost 5 bases, and 7 bases stayed unmatched. Germline V gives CDR1 SGHRS, CDR2 YFSETQ.

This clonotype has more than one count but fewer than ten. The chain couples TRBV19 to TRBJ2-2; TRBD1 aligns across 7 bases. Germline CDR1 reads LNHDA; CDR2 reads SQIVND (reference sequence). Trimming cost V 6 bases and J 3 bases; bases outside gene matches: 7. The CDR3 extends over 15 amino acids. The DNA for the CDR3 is TGTGCCAGTAGCCTTTCGACAGGGCACACCGGGGAGCTGTTTTTT. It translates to CASSLSTGHTGELFF. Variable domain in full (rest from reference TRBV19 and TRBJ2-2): DGGITQSPKYLFRKEGQNVTLSCEQNLNHDAMYWYRQDPGQGLRLIYYSQIVNDFQKGDIAEGYSVSREKKESFPLTVTSAQKNPTAFYLCASSLSTGHTGELFFGEGSRLTVL.

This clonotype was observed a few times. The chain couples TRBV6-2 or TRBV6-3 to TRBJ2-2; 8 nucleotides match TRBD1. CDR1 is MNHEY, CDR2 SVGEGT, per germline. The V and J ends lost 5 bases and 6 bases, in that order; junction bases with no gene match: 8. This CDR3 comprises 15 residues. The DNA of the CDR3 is TGTGCCAGCAGTGACCCGGGACAGGCCGCCGGGGAGCTGTTTTTT. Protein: CASSDPGQAAGELFF.

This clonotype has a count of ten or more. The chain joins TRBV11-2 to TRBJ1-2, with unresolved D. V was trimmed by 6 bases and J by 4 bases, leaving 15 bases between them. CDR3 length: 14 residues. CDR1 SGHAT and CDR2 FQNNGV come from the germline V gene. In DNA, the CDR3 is TGTGCCAGCAGGCCGGTTGACTTAGGCTATGGCTACACCTTC. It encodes CASRPVDLGYGYTF. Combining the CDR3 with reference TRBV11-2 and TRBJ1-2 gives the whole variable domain EAGVAQSPRYKIIEKRQSVAFWCNPISGHATLYWYQQILGQGPKLLIQFQNNGVVDDSQLPKDRFSAERLKGVDSTLKIQPAKLEDSAVYLCASRPVDLGYGYTFGSGTRLTVV.

For the CDR3, the DNA is TGCAGCGCATCCGGGACAGACATCACAGATACGCAGTATTTT. This gives the protein CSASGTDITDTQYF. The chain joins TRBV29-1 to TRBJ2-3; 7 bases align to TRBD1. The CDR3 extends over 14 amino acids. The V gene end was trimmed by 7 bases and the J gene end by 2 bases; junction bases not matched to a gene: 9. Germline V gene lookup returns CDR1 SQVTM and CDR2 ANQGSEA.

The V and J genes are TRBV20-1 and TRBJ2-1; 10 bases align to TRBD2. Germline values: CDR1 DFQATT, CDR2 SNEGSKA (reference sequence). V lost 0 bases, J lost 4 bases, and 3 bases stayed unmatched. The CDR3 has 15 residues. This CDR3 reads CSARDPSGGYNEQFF. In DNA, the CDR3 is TGCAGTGCTAGAGATCCTAGCGGGGGTTACAATGAGCAGTTCTTC.